A single T cell receptor beta chain is shown here with its context. In this sample, this clone turned up once. Its cognate antigen has yet to be identified. A read error may produce the germline difference seen at one junction end. This entry belongs to a study of graft-versus-host responses after intestinal transplantation (dated by TCRdb to the early 2020s). As for the study more broadly: Multivisceral, liver-intestinal, or isolated intestinal transplants were received by the recipients. Every recipient was given anti-thymocyte globulin induction, then maintenance tacrolimus and steroids for roughly three years. A peak of at least 4% donor T cells among recipient peripheral blood mononuclear cells was the definition used for donor T cell macrochimerism. After intestinal transplantation, graft-versus-host and host-versus-graft alloreactive T cell clones were followed in the graft, circulation and bone marrow using bulk TCR-beta CDR3 sequencing. Of the 20 to 30 intestinal transplant recipients enrolled in the cohort, one of whom was a retransplant, a few patients without pretransplant specimens were excluded. To identify alloreactive clones, pre-transplant mixed lymphocyte reaction products were sequenced and compared with unstimulated pre-transplant donor and recipient T cells. Samples from three later patients were sequenced in-house on an Illumina MiSeq with MiXCR processing rather than by the commercial service.

As encoded in the germline V gene (reference sequence), CDR1 is SEHNR while CDR2 is FQNEAQ. The CDR3 runs 10 residues from the cysteine to the phenylalanine. Only the CDR3 DNA is retained, 30 bases long and in frame from the first base. The time point label on this specimen signifies: cells obtained before transplantation from donor or recipient. CD3+CD4+ and CD3+CD8+ populations were FACS-sorted from unstimulated pre-transplant donor and recipient cells taken from spleen or lymph nodes. The research as a whole found: GvH clones were detected in recipient bone marrow, and some of these GvH clones were observed earlier in ileal mucosa or blood, consistent with an intestinal mucosal origin. Early after transplant, peak levels of circulating GvH clones were found to be associated with declines in HvG clones. The conclusions were limited by the relatively low number and heterogeneity of the intestinal transplant patients. In patients with donor T cell macrochimerism, the allografts had high GvH to HvG T cell clonal ratios.

Receptors were amplified or captured by the immunoSEQ multiplex PCR assay. For most patients, genomic DNA was isolated using the Qiagen DNeasy Blood and Tissue Kit and was shipped frozen to Adaptive Biotechnologies for TCR sequencing. For most patients, genomic DNA was subjected to high-throughput TCR-beta CDR3 sequencing by Adaptive Biotechnologies. The source study handled its data this way. Adaptive's ImmunoSEQ software supplied the TCR sequencing data for around 17 patients, while MiXCR and VDJtools were used to process a few other patients. To correct CD4 versus CD8 sorting errors, any sequence found in both subsets at a frequency ratio below 5:1 was removed. CDR3 nucleotide sequences shared between donor and recipient were removed because their origin could not be assigned. To count as alloreactive, a clone needed at least 2-fold expansion over unstimulated cells and a minimum CFSE-low frequency of 0.002% (template counts) or 0.001% (read counts). Clones were considered mappable if detected in sequenced pre-transplant spleen, lymph node, or MLR CFSE-low populations of the donor or recipient. Cumulative frequency of alloreactive clones was calculated as a percentage of all sequences weighted by copy number. In its TCRdb copy, this immuneACCESS table keeps in-frame sequences only and misses some clones. Where compared with another copy, unresolved V genes explain less than half of these, and the others have no known cause. V and J calls plus clone size are reproduced from that table; the DNA served to infer D and trimming. Recorded for this sample are 85,000 to 100,000 clones; roughly 92% of them occurred a single time. The ten largest clonotypes hold around 0.07% of the sample.

The V gene is TRBV7-9 and the J gene is TRBJ2-2, with an unclear D gene assignment. This receptor was identified in a human donor who was the organ donor for an intestinal transplant. The starting material was unstimulated CD8+ T cells sorted from spleen or lymph node cells, obtained before transplant. The CDR3 here reads CARNSGELFF. The nucleotides read TGTGCCAGGAACTCCGGGGAGCTGTTTTTT.